This passage covers 18 T cell receptor beta chains from one sample sequenced in a study of blood T cells in healthy people across ages. Using a J-beta primer mix together with a sample-barcoded 5' primer, a second PCR was run for roughly 6 to 12 cycles. Each CDR3 protein gets one entry after TCRdb re-called the 5' RACE reads with MiXCR. The data hold 650,000 to 1,000,000 distinct CDR3 sequences, with 36% observed a single time. Sequencing was carried out using blood. The source of these receptors is a man younger than 35 in good health.

This clonotype showed up just a few times. V gene TRBV7-2 combines with J gene TRBJ2-3; weak D call: TRBD2 (5 bases). Trimming removed 5 bases at V and 6 bases at J, with 12 bases between. Germline V gene sequence: CDR1 SGHTA, CDR2 FQGNSA. This CDR3 has 13 residues. CDR3 nucleotide sequence: TGTGCCAGCAGCCGGGATAGGCCGGATACGCAGTATTTT. Encoded protein: CASSRDRPDTQYF.

The table lists this clonotype with many counts. The V call is TRBV5-1, the J call TRBJ2-3, with 8 nucleotides matching TRBD1. The CDR3 covers 15 residues. The germline V gene encodes CDR1 SGHRS and CDR2 YFSETQ. V lost 5 bases to trimming and J lost 1 base; unmatched junction nucleotides: 6. CDR3 bases: TGCGCCAGCAGTTCCCCGGACAGGGGCACAGATACGCAGTATTTT. Translating gives CASSSPDRGTDTQYF.

This clonotype was seen only a few times. V gene TRBV12-3 or TRBV12-4 combines with J gene TRBJ1-5; 7 bases are a match to TRBD1. The CDR3 length is 15 residues. The trim removed 6 bases at V and 3 bases at J, leaving 8 bases unmatched. In DNA form, the CDR3 reads TGTGCCAGCAGAGGGACAGCCGCCACCAATCAGCCCCAGCATTTT. Its translation is CASRGTAATNQPQHF.

About this clonotype itself: A much larger clone lies one base from this, so it may be a read error. The rearrangement joins TRBV7-3 to TRBJ2-7; D remains unclear. This CDR3 comprises 17 residues. The V gene lost 3 bases and the J gene lost 4 bases, with 22 bases spanning the gap. Germline V gene lookup returns CDR1 SGHTA and CDR2 FQGTGA. CDR3 sequence: CASSLFTVGATQYEQYF. CDR3 bases: TGTGCCAGCAGCTTGTTTACAGTGGGCGCCACTCAATACGAGCAGTACTTC.

The chain couples TRBV29-1 to TRBJ2-5; no clear D. The V gene lost 3 bases and the J gene lost 11 bases, with 13 bases spanning the gap. CDR3 length: 11 residues. In germline, CDR1 is SQVTM, CDR2 ANQGSEA. CDR3 loop: CSVDGDNEQYF. In nucleotides, the CDR3 is TGCAGCGTTGATGGCGACAATGAGCAGTACTTC.

The chain is built from TRBV4-3 and TRBJ2-3; 9 bases fit TRBD2. CDR1 LGHNA and CDR2 YSLEER come from the germline V gene. The CDR3 consists of 17 residues. Trimming removed 3 bases from V and 6 bases from J; junction bases left unmatched: 13. The CDR3 DNA reads as TGCGCCAGCAGCCAGATGGAAGCTAGCGGGAATGGGGATACGCAGTATTTT. This translates into CASSQMEASGNGDTQYF.

This clonotype was counted a few times. This chain joins TRBV15 and TRBJ1-2; possible D gene TRBD1, 6 bases. CDR3 length: 15 amino acids. Trimming shortened V by 0 bases and J by 4 bases, and 12 bases separated the two germline ends. The germline V gene has CDR1 LNHNV and CDR2 YYDKDF (reference sequence). This CDR3 reads CATSRDARQAYGYTF. CDR3 bases: TGTGCCACCAGCAGAGATGCTCGACAGGCCTATGGCTACACCTTC.

The rearrangement uses TRBV24-1 and TRBJ1-2; a possible D gene is TRBD1 (6 bases). CDR1 and CDR2 (germline): KGHDR, SFDVKD. This CDR3 has 15 amino acids. Trimming left V 4 bases short and J 4 bases short, with 15 bases between. The CDR3: CATSEQTGTLYGYTF. DNA of the CDR3: TGTGCCACCAGTGAGCAAACAGGGACGCTCTATGGCTACACCTTC.

This rearrangement joins TRBV20-1 to TRBJ1-1; 8 positions match TRBD1. The V and J ends lost 4 bases and 10 bases, in that order; junction bases with no gene match: 17. Germline V gives CDR1 DFQATT, CDR2 SNEGSKA (reference sequence). The CDR3 runs to 15 residues. The chain's CDR3 is CSAIVPGGGIGGAFF. The CDR3 coding sequence is TGCAGTGCTATAGTCCCAGGGGGCGGTATTGGTGGAGCTTTCTTT.

This chain links TRBV12-3 or TRBV12-4 with TRBJ2-7, with D hard to call. The CDR3 is 11 residues long. Trimming removed 8 bases from V and 7 bases from J, with 12 bases in between. The CDR3 spells CASGQSNEQYF. The CDR3 nucleotides are TGTGCCAGCGGCCAAAGCAATGAGCAGTACTTC.

The J gene is TRBJ2-3, the V gene TRBV6-5; unclear D gene. The CDR3 consists of 14 residues. Germline V gene lookup returns CDR1 MNHEY and CDR2 SVGAGI. V shed 2 bases and J shed 3 bases, with 9 bases lying between them. CDR3 DNA: TGTGCCAGCAGTTACGACTGGGGTACAGATACGCAGTATTTT. Translated: CASSYDWGTDTQYF.

The chain uses TRBV12-3 or TRBV12-4 and TRBJ1-5, with 8 positions matching TRBD1. The CDR3 has 16 residues. V trimming: 5 bases; J trimming: 2 bases; junction bases outside the gene matches: 8. Here the CDR3 reads CASSKQGARGNQPQHF. The CDR3 DNA reads as TGTGCCAGCAGTAAGCAGGGGGCGCGGGGCAATCAGCCCCAGCATTTT.

This clonotype was seen only a few times. The chain joins TRBV28 to TRBJ1-4; D is ambiguous. Trimming removed 4 bases at V and 4 bases at J, with 19 bases between. CDR1 and CDR2 (germline): MDHEN, SYDVKM. The CDR3 length is 17 residues. DNA of the CDR3: TGTGCCAGCAGTTCCCCCCGGGAGAGGCTATATAATGAAAAACTGTTTTTT. Translation: CASSSPRERLYNEKLFF.

With regard to this clonotype: A clone one base away is much larger, so this may be a read error. V gene TRBV30 combines with J gene TRBJ2-1; weak D call: TRBD1 (6 bases). The V gene's germline CDR1 is GTSNPN and CDR2 SVGIG (reference sequence). CDR3 length: 14 amino acids. V gave up 1 base and J gave up 9 bases, with 16 bases separating them. DNA for the CDR3: TGTGCCTGGAGTGGCCGCCAGGGGAGTAGTGAGCAGTTCTTC. As protein: CAWSGRQGSSEQFF. The variable domain in full, completed from reference TRBV30 and TRBJ2-1, reads SQTIHQWPATLVQPVGSPLSLECTVEGTSNPNLYWYRQAAGRGLQLLFYSVGIGQISSEVPQNLSASRPQDRQFILSSKKLLLSDSGFYLCAWSGRQGSSEQFFGPGTRLTVL.

The genes are TRBV9 and TRBJ2-1; D unclear. The assigned J gene may be wrong: the sequence end matches TRBJ2-7 better. This CDR3 is 16 amino acids long. Germline V gives CDR1 SGDLS, CDR2 YYNGEE. The chain's CDR3 is CASSPVGSSSYNEQYF. The CDR3 nucleotides read TGTGCCAGCAGCCCCGTTGGGTCGAGCTCCTACAATGAGCAGTACTTC.

This clonotype was counted between two and nine times. This chain links TRBV12-3 or TRBV12-4 with TRBJ1-6, with D possibly matching TRBD1 (5 bases). The CDR3 extends over 14 amino acids. The V end was cut by 6 bases, the J end by 4 bases, with 10 bases between. The CDR3 DNA reads TGTGCCAGCAGCTCGGGACGGTATAATTCACCCCTCCACTTT. This gives the protein CASSSGRYNSPLHF.

The rearrangement joins TRBV2 to TRBJ2-7, with D perhaps TRBD2 (5 bases). The CDR3 covers 15 residues. V lost 1 base and J lost 4, with 14 bases in between. Germline assignment: CDR1 SNHLY and CDR2 FYNNEI. The CDR3 sequence is CASSEVGGQTYEQYF. For the CDR3, the DNA is TGTGCCAGCAGTGAAGTGGGCGGGCAGACATACGAGCAGTACTTC.

This chain links TRBV6-2 or TRBV6-3 with TRBJ2-5; perhaps TRBD2 as D (5 bases). Trimming left V 2 bases short and J 5 bases short, with 12 bases between. The CDR3 contains 14 residues. Germline V lookup: CDR1 MNHEY, CDR2 SVGEGT. CDR3 DNA: TGTGCCAGCAGTTACAGCCTAGCCGGGGAGACCCAGTACTTC. Amino acids: CASSYSLAGETQYF.